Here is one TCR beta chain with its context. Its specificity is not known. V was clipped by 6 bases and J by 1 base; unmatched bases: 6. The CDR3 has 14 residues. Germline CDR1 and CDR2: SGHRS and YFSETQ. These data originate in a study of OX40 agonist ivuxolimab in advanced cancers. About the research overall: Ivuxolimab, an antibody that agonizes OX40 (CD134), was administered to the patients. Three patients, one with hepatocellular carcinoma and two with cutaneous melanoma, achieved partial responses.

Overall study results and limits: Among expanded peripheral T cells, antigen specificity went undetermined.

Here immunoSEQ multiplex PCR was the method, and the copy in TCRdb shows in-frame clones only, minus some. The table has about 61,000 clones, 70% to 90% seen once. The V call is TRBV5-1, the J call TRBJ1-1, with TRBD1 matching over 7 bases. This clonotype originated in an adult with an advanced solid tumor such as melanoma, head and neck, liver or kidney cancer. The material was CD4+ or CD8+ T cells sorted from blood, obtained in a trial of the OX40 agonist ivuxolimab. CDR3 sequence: CASNKGQENTEAFF. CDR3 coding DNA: TGCGCCAGCAACAAAGGACAGGAGAACACTGAAGCTTTCTTT.